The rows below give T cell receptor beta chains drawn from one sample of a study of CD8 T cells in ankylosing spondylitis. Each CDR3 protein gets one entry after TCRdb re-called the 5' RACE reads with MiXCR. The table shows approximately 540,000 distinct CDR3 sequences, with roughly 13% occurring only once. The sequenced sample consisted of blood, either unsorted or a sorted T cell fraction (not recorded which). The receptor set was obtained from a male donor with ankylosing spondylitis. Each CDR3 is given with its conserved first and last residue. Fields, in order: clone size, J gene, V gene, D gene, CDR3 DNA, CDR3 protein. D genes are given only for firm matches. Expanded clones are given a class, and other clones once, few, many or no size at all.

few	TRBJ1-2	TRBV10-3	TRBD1	TGTGCCGTCTACGCCGGGACAGGGGGTGGCTACACCTTC	CAVYAGTGGGYTF
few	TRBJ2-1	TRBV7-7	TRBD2	TGTGCCAGCAGCGCTAGCGGGACACCCTACAATGAGCAGTTCTTC	CASSASGTPYNEQFF
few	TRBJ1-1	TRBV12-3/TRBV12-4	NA	TGTGCCAGCAGGGTGAGAAGTGAAGCGGCTTTCTTT	CASRVRSEAAFF
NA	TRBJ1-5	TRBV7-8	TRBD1	TGTGCCAGCAGCTCACAGGGGACTAGCAATCAGCCCCAGCATTTT	CASSSQGTSNQPQHF
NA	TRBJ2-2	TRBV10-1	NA	TGCGCCAGCAAACAGGGAAGGAACACCGGGGAGCTGTTTTTT	CASKQGRNTGELFF
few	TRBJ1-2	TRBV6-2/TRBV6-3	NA	TGTGCCAGCAGAGGCAGGAACCTCTATGGCTACACCTTC	CASRGRNLYGYTF
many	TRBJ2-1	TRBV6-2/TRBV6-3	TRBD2	TGTGCCAGCATTACGACTAGCGGGAGCTCCTACAATGAGCAGTTCTTC	CASITTSGSSYNEQFF
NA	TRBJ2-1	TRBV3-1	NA	TGTGCCAGCAGCCATGAGTTCCTGGGATCCCACAATGAGCAGTTCTTC	CASSHEFLGSHNEQFF
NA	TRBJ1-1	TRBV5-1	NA	TGCGCCAGCAGCGTACTAACAGGGAACACTGAAGCTTTCTTT	CASSVLTGNTEAFF
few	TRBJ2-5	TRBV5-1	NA	TGCGCCAGCAGCTTGCGGGGCTCCCTTCAAGAGACCCAGTACTTC	CASSLRGSLQETQYF
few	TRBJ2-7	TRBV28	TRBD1	TGTGCCAGCAGTTTACCGACAGGGTCCTACGAGCAGTACTTC	CASSLPTGSYEQYF
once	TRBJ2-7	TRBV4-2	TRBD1	TGTGCCAGCAGTCAAGCGTGGACAGGGGTTATCGAGCAGTACTTC	CASSQAWTGVIEQYF
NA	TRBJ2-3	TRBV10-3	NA	TGTGCCATCGCTCCAGGGGCGAACACAGATACGCAGTATTTT	CAIAPGANTDTQYF
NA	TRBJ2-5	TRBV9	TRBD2	TGTGCCAGCAGCGGACGACTAGCGGGAACAGAGACCCAGTACTTC	CASSGRLAGTETQYF
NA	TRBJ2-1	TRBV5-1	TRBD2	TGCGCCAGCAGCCCCCGGACTAGCGGGAGCCTCTACAATGAGCAGTTCTTC	CASSPRTSGSLYNEQFF
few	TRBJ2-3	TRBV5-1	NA	TGCGCCAGCAGCTTCGATGGGGGGTTGCACATCCCAGATACGCAGTATTTT	CASSFDGGLHIPDTQYF
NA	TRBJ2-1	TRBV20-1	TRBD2	TGCAGTGCTGGCGGCAGGCCGGGACTAGCGGGAGGGGGGGCCTCCTACAATGAGCAGTTCTTC	CSAGGRPGLAGGGASYNEQFF
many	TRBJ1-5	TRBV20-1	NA	TGCAGTGCGGGGTTCGCGGGGCAGCCCCAGCATTTT	CSAGFAGQPQHF
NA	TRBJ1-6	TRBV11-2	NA	TGTGCCAGCAGCACGGACTCACCCCTCCACTTT	CASSTDSPLHF
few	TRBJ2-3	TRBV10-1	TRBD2	TGCGCCAGCAGCTACATTTCGGGAGGGGTCCAGTATTTT	CASSYISGGVQYF
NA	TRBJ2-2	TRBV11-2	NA	TGTGCCAGCAGCCCCCAATGGGACGGGGGACTTACCGGGGAGCTGTTTTTT	CASSPQWDGGLTGELFF
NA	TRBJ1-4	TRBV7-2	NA	TGTGCCAGCAGCTTAGGGTTAGGCAGGGGCAGTAATGAAAAACTGTTTTTT	CASSLGLGRGSNEKLFF
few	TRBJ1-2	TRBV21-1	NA	TGTGCCAGCAGCACCCAAAAGACCGACAGGAGCTATGGCTACACCTTC	CASSTQKTDRSYGYTF
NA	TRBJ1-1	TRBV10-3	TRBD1	TGTGCCATCAGTGGAGACCAGGGGGCTACTGAAGCTTTCTTT	CAISGDQGATEAFF
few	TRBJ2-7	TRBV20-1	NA	TGCAGTGCTTATCCTCGGACCCGAGGTTTCTCCGAGCAGTACTTC	CSAYPRTRGFSEQYF
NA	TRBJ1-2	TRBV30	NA	TGTGCCTGGAGTCGTTACAGGGACTATGGCTACACCTTC	CAWSRYRDYGYTF
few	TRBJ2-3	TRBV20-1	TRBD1	TGCAGTGCATATTGGACAGGGCGGGCAGATACGCAGTATTTT	CSAYWTGRADTQYF
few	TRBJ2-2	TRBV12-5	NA	TGTGCTAGTGGTTTGGTATGGGCTGGTGGCAGGAGCACGAACACCGGGGAGCTGTTTTTT	CASGLVWAGGRSTNTGELFF
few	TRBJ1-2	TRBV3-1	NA	TGTGCCAGCAGCGAGACCACGACTGGCTATGGCTACACCTTC	CASSETTTGYGYTF
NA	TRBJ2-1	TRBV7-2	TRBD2	TGTGCCGGAACACGGACTAGCGGGAGGTCGAATGAGCAGTTCTTC	CAGTRTSGRSNEQFF
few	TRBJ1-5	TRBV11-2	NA	TGTGCCAGCAGCTTAGGGGCGGGGAGGGGGGCGTATCCCGCTAGCAATCAGCCCCAGCATTTT	CASSLGAGRGAYPASNQPQHF
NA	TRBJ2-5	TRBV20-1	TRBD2	TGCAGTGCTAGATGGACTAGTCAAGAGACCCAGTACTTC	CSARWTSQETQYF
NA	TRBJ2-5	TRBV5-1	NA	TGCGCCAGCAGCTTGGAATCCCTAGAGACCCAGTACTTC	CASSLESLETQYF